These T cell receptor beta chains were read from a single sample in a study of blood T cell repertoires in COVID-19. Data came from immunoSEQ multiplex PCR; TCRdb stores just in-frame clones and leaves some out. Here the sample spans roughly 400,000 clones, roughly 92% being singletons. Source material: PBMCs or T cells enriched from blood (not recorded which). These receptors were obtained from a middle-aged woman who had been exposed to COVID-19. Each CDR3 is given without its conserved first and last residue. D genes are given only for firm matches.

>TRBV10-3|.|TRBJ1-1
AISGRENTEAF
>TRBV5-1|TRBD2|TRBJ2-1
ASSGGLAGGPYNEQF
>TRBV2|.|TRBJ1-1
ASRIQGPSIDTEAF
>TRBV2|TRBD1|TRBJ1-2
ASSHPGQGYGYT
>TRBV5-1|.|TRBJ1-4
ASSFTAIATNEKLF
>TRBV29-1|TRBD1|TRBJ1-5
SVGTGEPNQPQH
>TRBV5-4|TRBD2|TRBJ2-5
ASSFPLAGGPSETQY
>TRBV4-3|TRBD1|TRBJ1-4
ASSQFTGGWANEKLF
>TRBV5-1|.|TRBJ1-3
ASSSEPGNTIY
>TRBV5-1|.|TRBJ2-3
ASKPGGSTDTQY
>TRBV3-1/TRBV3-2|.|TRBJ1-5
ASSQFGGQPQH
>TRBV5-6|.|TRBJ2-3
ASSLAGAGTDTQY
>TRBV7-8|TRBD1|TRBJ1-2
ASSTDRGDNGYT
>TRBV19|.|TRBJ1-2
ASTPTTPGYGYT
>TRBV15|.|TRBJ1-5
ATSREGTSNQPQH
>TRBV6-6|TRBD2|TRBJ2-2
ASSYTSGSGGELF